A selection of T cell receptor beta chains follows, all from one sample in a study of blood T cell repertoires in COVID-19. Produced via immunoSEQ multiplex PCR; TCRdb's table is partial and in-frame only. The sample yields about 180,000 clones, approximately 83% seen once. The specimen was peripheral blood. All receptors derive from a man in his 60s with acute or convalescent COVID-19. The CDR3 runs from the conserved cysteine through the conserved F or W. A D gene is named only where the DNA matches it firmly. Some rows have no size entry. The others give once, few or many, or a class for an expanded clone.

d_gene	v_gene	j_gene	abundance	CDR3aa	CDR3nt
TRBD1	TRBV4-1	TRBJ1-6	.	CASSQDIWDRFSSYNSPLHF	TGCGCCAGCAGCCAAGATATTTGGGACAGGTTCAGCTCCTATAATTCACCCCTCCACTTT
.	TRBV24-1	TRBJ1-5	.	CATSGGLREPQHF	TGTGCCACCAGTGGAGGTCTGAGGGAGCCCCAGCATTTT
TRBD2	TRBV7-3	TRBJ2-7	few	CASSLTALGTNSYEQYF	TGTGCCAGCAGCTTAACGGCTCTCGGGACTAACTCCTACGAGCAGTACTTC
.	TRBV10-3	TRBJ2-5	.	CAISEGGETQYF	TGTGCCATCAGTGAAGGAGGCGAGACCCAGTACTTC
.	TRBV5-1	TRBJ2-5	.	CASRSGRGGQETQYF	TGCGCCAGCAGGTCTGGCCGGGGAGGCCAAGAGACCCAGTACTTC
TRBD1	TRBV7-3	TRBJ2-4	.	CASSVGQGVNIQYF	TGTGCCAGCAGCGTGGGACAGGGAGTCAACATTCAGTACTTC
.	TRBV27	TRBJ1-2	.	CASRRGVEYGYTF	TGTGCCAGTAGACGCGGGGTGGAATATGGCTACACCTTC
TRBD1	TRBV5-1	TRBJ2-5	.	CASSSDRVQETQYF	TGCGCCAGCAGCTCGGACAGGGTACAAGAGACCCAGTACTTC
.	TRBV28	TRBJ2-7	.	CASSPDRTRTKQYF	TGTGCCAGCAGCCCCGACAGGACCCGTACGAAGCAGTACTTC
TRBD1	TRBV9	TRBJ1-2	.	CASSPQVGGTGDGYTF	TGTGCCAGCAGCCCCCAAGTGGGGGGGACAGGGGACGGCTACACCTTC
.	TRBV19	TRBJ2-7	.	CASSIDGWGGRYEQYF	TGTGCCAGTAGTATAGATGGATGGGGAGGAAGGTACGAGCAGTACTTC
.	TRBV6-6	TRBJ1-1	.	CASRYGQNTEAFF	TGTGCCAGCAGATATGGACAGAACACTGAAGCTTTCTTT
.	TRBV2	TRBJ2-2	once	CASLLASGELFF	TGTGCCAGCCTTCTAGCGTCCGGGGAGCTGTTTTTT
.	TRBV5-1	TRBJ2-3	.	CASSNHRDTYTDTQYF	TGCGCCAGCAGCAATCACCGGGACACATACACAGATACGCAGTATTTT
.	TRBV11-2	TRBJ2-3	.	CASSSGRGSFTDTQYF	TGTGCCAGCAGCTCAGGAAGGGGTAGCTTCACAGATACGCAGTATTTT
TRBD1	TRBV28	TRBJ2-6	.	CASSEMRGPGANVLTF	TGTGCCAGCAGTGAAATGAGGGGGCCTGGGGCCAACGTCCTGACTTTC
TRBD2	TRBV9	TRBJ2-1	.	CASSVGPGLGVKVDEQFF	TGTGCCAGCAGCGTAGGGCCGGGACTAGGGGTTAAAGTTGATGAGCAGTTCTTC
TRBD1	TRBV2	TRBJ1-5	.	CASSLTGSNQPQHF	TGTGCCAGCAGCCTGACAGGGAGCAATCAGCCCCAGCATTTT
.	TRBV28	TRBJ1-1	.	CASSKARAGMNTEAFF	TGTGCCAGCAGTAAGGCGCGGGCGGGCATGAACACTGAAGCTTTCTTT
TRBD2	TRBV13	TRBJ2-7	.	CASSLNLGLAGANEQYF	TGTGCCAGCAGCCTAAACCTGGGACTAGCGGGAGCCAACGAGCAGTACTTC
TRBD1	TRBV19	TRBJ1-5	once	CASTARGQGAWQPQHF	TGTGCCAGTACCGCGAGGGGACAGGGGGCTTGGCAGCCCCAGCATTTT
TRBD1	TRBV5-1	TRBJ2-7	.	CASSLGGTGGNEQYF	TGCGCCAGCAGCTTGGGAGGGACAGGGGGAAACGAGCAGTACTTC
TRBD2	TRBV28	TRBJ2-7	few	CASRTSGSGGYEQYF	TGTGCCTCCCGGACTAGCGGGAGCGGCGGGTACGAGCAGTACTTC
TRBD2	TRBV29-1	TRBJ2-1	.	CSVSGGSSYNEQFF	TGCAGCGTCTCAGGCGGGAGCTCCTACAATGAGCAGTTCTTC
TRBD2	TRBV7-9	TRBJ2-5	.	CASSLRGGSIETQYF	TGTGCCAGCAGCTTGCGGGGAGGGTCGATAGAGACCCAGTACTTC
.	TRBV20-1	TRBJ1-1	.	CSAPGVGEAFF	TGCAGTGCCCCGGGAGTTGGCGAAGCTTTCTTT
.	TRBV19	TRBJ1-3	.	CASSGTRSGNTIYF	TGTGCCAGTAGTGGGACTCGATCTGGAAACACCATATATTTT
TRBD1	TRBV7-2	TRBJ2-1	.	CASSLKQGPYNEQFF	TGTGCCAGCAGCTTAAAACAGGGGCCATACAATGAGCAGTTCTTC
TRBD1	TRBV14	TRBJ2-2	once	CASSQFRTGGNTGELFF	TGTGCCAGCAGCCAGTTTCGGACAGGGGGGAACACCGGGGAGCTGTTTTTT
.	TRBV5-6	TRBJ2-7	.	CASSLPGPYEQYF	TGTGCCAGCAGCTTGCCAGGGCCATACGAGCAGTACTTC
TRBD1	TRBV6-6	TRBJ2-1	.	CASSYSRDRGDNEQFF	TGTGCCAGCAGTTACTCCCGGGACAGGGGAGACAATGAGCAGTTCTTC
.	TRBV19	TRBJ1-5	.	CASRPVWAGANNQPQHF	TGTGCCAGTAGGCCCGTATGGGCGGGCGCTAACAATCAGCCCCAGCATTTT
TRBD1	TRBV2	TRBJ2-3	.	CASSEKTGRGKATDTQYF	TGTGCCAGCAGTGAAAAGACAGGGCGAGGTAAAGCCACAGATACGCAGTATTTT
TRBD1	TRBV30	TRBJ1-2	.	CAWSPGQVRSYGYTF	TGTGCCTGGAGTCCGGGACAGGTGCGGTCTTATGGCTACACCTTC
TRBD2	TRBV6-6	TRBJ2-1	.	CASSQPSGRGNEQFF	TGTGCCAGCAGTCAACCTAGCGGGAGAGGGAATGAGCAGTTCTTC
.	TRBV28	TRBJ2-7	.	CASSSTTHSYEQYF	TGTGCCAGCAGCTCTACTACCCACTCCTACGAGCAGTACTTC
.	TRBV6-4	TRBJ2-7	.	CASPRGRQGASGLFEQYF	TGTGCCAGCCCCCGAGGACGGCAGGGGGCTAGCGGACTCTTTGAGCAGTACTTC
TRBD1	TRBV23-1	TRBJ1-6	.	CASSPGQGGSPLHF	TGCGCCAGCAGTCCGGGACAGGGAGGTTCACCCCTCCACTTT
TRBD1	TRBV6-2/TRBV6-3	TRBJ1-2	.	CASSRPGTGDYGYTF	TGTGCCAGCAGTCGCCCCGGGACAGGTGACTATGGCTACACCTTC
.	TRBV7-2	TRBJ2-7	.	CASSDTGGGHEQYF	TGTGCCAGCAGCGATACAGGGGGGGGCCACGAGCAGTACTTC
TRBD1	TRBV19	TRBJ1-4	.	CASSIRTGGNEKLFF	TGTGCCAGTAGTATACGGACAGGCGGTAATGAAAAACTGTTTTTT
TRBD1	TRBV2	TRBJ1-3	few	CASSTGQAGNTIYF	TGTGCCAGCAGTACGGGACAGGCTGGAAACACCATATATTTT
TRBD1	TRBV5-1	TRBJ2-1	.	CASSFRDRGINEQFF	TGCGCCAGCAGCTTTCGAGACAGGGGTATCAATGAGCAGTTCTTC
.	TRBV29-1	TRBJ1-4	.	CSVKTGDGEKLFF	TGCAGCGTTAAGACAGGAGACGGTGAAAAACTGTTTTTT
TRBD1	TRBV7-2	TRBJ2-7	few	CASSRQGPGEQYF	TGTGCCAGCAGCAGACAGGGTCCTGGGGAGCAGTACTTC
TRBD1	TRBV18	TRBJ1-1	.	CASTGQGEAFF	TGTGCCAGCACGGGACAGGGGGAAGCTTTCTTT
.	TRBV19	TRBJ2-3	.	CASSTRGGTGTQYF	TGTGCCAGTAGTACCAGGGGAGGGACGGGTACGCAGTATTTT
TRBD1	TRBV7-3	TRBJ1-1	.	CASSLGQANTEAFF	TGTGCCAGCAGCTTAGGACAGGCGAACACTGAAGCTTTCTTT
TRBD2	TRBV4-1	TRBJ2-1	.	CASSQDPHTTSGSYNEQFF	TGCGCCAGCAGCCAAGATCCGCATACGACTAGCGGGAGCTACAATGAGCAGTTCTTC
TRBD1	TRBV18	TRBJ2-1	.	CASSRQGAGDEQFF	TGTGCCAGCTCTAGACAGGGGGCAGGGGATGAGCAGTTCTTC
TRBD2	TRBV15	TRBJ2-3	.	CATSRQTSGSNTQYF	TGTGCCACCAGCAGGCAGACTAGCGGGAGTAATACGCAGTATTTT
TRBD1	TRBV27	TRBJ1-5	.	CASSNRGTVGNSNQPQHF	TGTGCCAGCAGCAACAGGGGCACGGTGGGGAATAGCAATCAGCCCCAGCATTTT
.	TRBV18	TRBJ1-1	.	CASSPTPPGGATGNTEAFF	TGTGCCAGCTCACCGACCCCACCGGGGGGTGCTACCGGGAACACTGAAGCTTTCTTT
TRBD1	TRBV18	TRBJ2-3	.	CASSRGTGTDTQYF	TGTGCCAGCTCGCGGGGGACAGGGACAGATACGCAGTATTTT
.	TRBV10-3	TRBJ1-4	.	CAISEFPGANEKLFF	TGTGCCATCAGTGAATTTCCAGGGGCTAATGAAAAACTGTTTTTT